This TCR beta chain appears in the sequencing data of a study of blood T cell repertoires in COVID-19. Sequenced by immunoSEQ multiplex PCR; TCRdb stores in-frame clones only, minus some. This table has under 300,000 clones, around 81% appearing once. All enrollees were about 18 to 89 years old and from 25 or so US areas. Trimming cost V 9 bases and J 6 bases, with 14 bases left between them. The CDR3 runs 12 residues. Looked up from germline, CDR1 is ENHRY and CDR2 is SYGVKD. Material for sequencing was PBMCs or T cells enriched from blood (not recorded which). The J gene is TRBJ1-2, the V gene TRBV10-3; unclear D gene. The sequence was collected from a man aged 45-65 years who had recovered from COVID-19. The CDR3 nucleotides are TGTGCCATTAAAGGACTCAGCCATGGCTACACCTTC. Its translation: CAIKGLSHGYTF.